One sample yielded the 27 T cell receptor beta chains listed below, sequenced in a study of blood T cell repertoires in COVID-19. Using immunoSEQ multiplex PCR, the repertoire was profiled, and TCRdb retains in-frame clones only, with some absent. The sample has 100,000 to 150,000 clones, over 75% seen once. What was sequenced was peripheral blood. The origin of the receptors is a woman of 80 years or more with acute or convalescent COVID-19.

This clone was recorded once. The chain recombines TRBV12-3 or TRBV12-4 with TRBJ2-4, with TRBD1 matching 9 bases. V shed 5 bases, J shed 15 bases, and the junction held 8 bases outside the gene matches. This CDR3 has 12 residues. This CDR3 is CASSTQGARGYF. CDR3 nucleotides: TGTGCCAGCAGTACACAGGGGGCGCGTGGGTACTTC.

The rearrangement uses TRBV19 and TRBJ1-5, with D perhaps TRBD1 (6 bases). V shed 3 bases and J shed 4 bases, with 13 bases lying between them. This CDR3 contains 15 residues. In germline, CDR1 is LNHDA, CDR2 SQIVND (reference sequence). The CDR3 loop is CASSIQGPRNQPQHF. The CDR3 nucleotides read TGTGCCAGTAGTATCCAGGGGCCTCGGAATCAGCCCCAGCATTTT.

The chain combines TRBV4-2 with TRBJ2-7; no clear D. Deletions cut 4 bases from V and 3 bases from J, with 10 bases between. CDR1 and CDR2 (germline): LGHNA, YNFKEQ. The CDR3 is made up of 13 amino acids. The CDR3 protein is CASSPGPRYEQYF. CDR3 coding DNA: TGTGCCAGCAGCCCTGGGCCGCGCTACGAGCAGTACTTC.

CDR3 DNA sequence: TGTGCCAGCTCACCCGGGACAGGGAAATACGAGCAGTACTTC. The encoded protein is CASSPGTGKYEQYF. This chain links TRBV18 with TRBJ2-7; 9 bases map to TRBD1. Trimming at V came to 3 bases and at J to 4 bases, leaving 4 bases not matched to a gene. The CDR3 contains 14 residues. Germline-derived CDR1 and CDR2 are KGHSH and LQKENI.

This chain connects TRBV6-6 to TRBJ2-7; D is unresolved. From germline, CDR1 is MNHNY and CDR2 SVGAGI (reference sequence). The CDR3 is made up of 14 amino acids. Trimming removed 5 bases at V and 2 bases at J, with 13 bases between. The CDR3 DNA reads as TGTGCCAGCAGTCGATCGACGCGGACCTACGAGCAGTACTTC. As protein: CASSRSTRTYEQYF.

CDR3 bases: TGTGCCAGCAGCCCAAATGTAGACAGGGGGAAAGCTTTCTTT. Translating gives CASSPNVDRGKAFF. The V call is TRBV7-8, the J call TRBJ1-1, with 9 bases matching TRBD1. Germline trimming cut 5 bases from V and 9 bases from J; bases unmatched to any gene: 10. This CDR3 has 14 amino acids. CDR1 SGHVS and CDR2 FQNEAQ come from the germline V gene.

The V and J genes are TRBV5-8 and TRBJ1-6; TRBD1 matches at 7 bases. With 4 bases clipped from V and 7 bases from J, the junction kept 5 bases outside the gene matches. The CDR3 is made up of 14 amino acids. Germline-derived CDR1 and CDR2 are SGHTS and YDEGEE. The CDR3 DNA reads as TGTGCCAGCAGCCAGGGGGGTTGGAATTCACCCCTCCACTTT. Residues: CASSQGGWNSPLHF.

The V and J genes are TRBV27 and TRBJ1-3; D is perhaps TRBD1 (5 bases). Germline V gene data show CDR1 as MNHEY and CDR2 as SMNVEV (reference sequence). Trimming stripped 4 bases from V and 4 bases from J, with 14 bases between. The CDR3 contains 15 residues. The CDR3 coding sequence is TGTGCCAGCAGTTCTCCAGGGCAATGGGGAAACACCATATATTTT. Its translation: CASSSPGQWGNTIYF.

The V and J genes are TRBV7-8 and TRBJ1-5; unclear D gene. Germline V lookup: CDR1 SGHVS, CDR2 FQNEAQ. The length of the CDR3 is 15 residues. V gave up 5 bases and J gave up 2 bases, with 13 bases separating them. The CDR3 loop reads CASSVSTVGNQPQHF. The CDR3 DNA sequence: TGTGCCAGCAGCGTATCCACAGTGGGCAATCAGCCCCAGCATTTT.

The CDR3 reads CASSQVRDRGRSPYNSPLHF. For the CDR3, the DNA is TGTGCCAGCAGCCAAGTGAGGGACAGGGGGCGCAGCCCCTATAATTCACCCCTCCACTTT. The chain carries TRBV14 and TRBJ1-6; TRBD1 matches 12 bases. Germline trimming cut 1 base from V and 2 bases from J; bases unmatched to any gene: 9. Germline V gene sequence: CDR1 SGHDN, CDR2 FVKESK. The CDR3 is 20 residues long.

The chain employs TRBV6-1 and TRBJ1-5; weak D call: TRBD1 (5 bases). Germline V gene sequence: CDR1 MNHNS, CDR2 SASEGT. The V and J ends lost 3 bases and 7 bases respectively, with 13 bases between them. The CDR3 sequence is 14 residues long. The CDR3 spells CASSDWGDGQPQHF. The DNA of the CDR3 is TGTGCCAGCAGTGATTGGGGGGATGGCCAGCCCCAGCATTTT.

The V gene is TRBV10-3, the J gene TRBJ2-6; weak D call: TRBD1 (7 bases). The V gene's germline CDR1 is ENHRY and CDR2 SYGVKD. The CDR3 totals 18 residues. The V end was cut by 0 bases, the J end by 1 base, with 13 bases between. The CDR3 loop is CAISESGRGRSGANVLTF. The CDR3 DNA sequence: TGTGCCATCAGTGAGTCGGGCAGGGGGAGGTCTGGGGCCAACGTCCTGACTTTC.

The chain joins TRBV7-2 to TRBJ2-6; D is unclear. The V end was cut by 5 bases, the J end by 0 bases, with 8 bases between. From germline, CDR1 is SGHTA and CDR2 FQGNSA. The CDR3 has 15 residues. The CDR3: CASSPWPSGANVLTF. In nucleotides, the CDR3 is TGTGCCAGCAGCCCCTGGCCCTCTGGGGCCAACGTCCTGACTTTC.

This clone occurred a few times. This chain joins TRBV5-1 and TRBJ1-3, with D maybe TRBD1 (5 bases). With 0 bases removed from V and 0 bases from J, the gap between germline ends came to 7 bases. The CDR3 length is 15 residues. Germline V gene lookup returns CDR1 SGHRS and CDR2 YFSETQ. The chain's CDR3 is CASSLGQISGNTIYF. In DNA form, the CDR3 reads TGCGCCAGCAGCTTGGGACAGATCTCTGGAAACACCATATATTTT.

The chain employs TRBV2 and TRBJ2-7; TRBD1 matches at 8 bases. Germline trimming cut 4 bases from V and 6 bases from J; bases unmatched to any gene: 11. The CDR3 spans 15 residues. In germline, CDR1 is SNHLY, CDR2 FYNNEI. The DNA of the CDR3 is TGTGCCAGCAGTGCTACTGGGACAGGTCTGGGCGAGCAGTACTTC. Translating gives CASSATGTGLGEQYF.

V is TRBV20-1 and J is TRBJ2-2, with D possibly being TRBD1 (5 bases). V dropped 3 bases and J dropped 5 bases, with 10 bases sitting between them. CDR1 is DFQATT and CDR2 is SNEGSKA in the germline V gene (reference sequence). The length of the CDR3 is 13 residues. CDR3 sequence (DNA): TGCAGTGCTAGTTATGGGGCTACCGGGGAGCTGTTTTTT. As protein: CSASYGATGELFF.

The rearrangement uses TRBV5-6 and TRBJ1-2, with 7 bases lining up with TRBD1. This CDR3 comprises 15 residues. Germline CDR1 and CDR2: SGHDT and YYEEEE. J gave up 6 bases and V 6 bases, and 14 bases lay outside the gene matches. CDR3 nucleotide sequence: TGTGCCAGCAACCCGACAGGGTCCCTGGGGCATGGCTACACCTTC. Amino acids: CASNPTGSLGHGYTF.

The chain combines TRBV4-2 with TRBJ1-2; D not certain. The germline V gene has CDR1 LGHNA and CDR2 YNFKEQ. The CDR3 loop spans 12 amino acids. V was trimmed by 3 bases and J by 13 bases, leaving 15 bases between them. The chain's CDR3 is CASSQAEGYSTF. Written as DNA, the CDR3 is TGTGCCAGCAGCCAGGCCGAGGGTTACTCCACCTTC.

The CDR3 region is CASSLVGGSQDQPQHF. The CDR3 region has the DNA TGTGCCAGCAGCTTGGTGGGGGGGAGCCAGGATCAGCCCCAGCATTTT. The gene calls are TRBV5-6 and TRBJ1-5, with D tentatively TRBD1 (5 bases). The CDR3 contains 16 residues. CDR1 and CDR2 from the germline V gene are SGHDT and YYEEEE. Trimming cost V 0 bases and J 5 bases, with 15 bases left between them.

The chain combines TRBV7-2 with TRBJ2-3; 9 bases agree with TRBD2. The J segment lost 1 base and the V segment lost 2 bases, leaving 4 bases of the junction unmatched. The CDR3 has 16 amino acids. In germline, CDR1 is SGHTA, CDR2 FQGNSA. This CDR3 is CASSLHASGGTDTQYF. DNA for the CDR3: TGTGCCAGCAGCTTACATGCTAGCGGGGGCACAGATACGCAGTATTTT.

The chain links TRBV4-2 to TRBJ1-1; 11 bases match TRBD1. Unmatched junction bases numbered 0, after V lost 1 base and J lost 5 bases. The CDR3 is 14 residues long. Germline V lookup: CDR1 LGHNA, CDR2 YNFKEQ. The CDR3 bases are TGTGCCAGCAGCCAAGGGGACAGGGGGACTGAAGCTTTCTTT. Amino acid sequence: CASSQGDRGTEAFF.

The CDR3 DNA is TGTGCCATCAGTGAGAATCGGTTGGGAGGTTCGTCTGGCTACACCTTC. Translation gives CAISENRLGGSSGYTF. The V call is TRBV10-3, the J call TRBJ1-2, with unresolved D. CDR1 is ENHRY and CDR2 is SYGVKD in the germline V gene. The ends were cut back, 2 bases at V and 7 bases at J, with 20 bases in the middle. The CDR3 is made up of 16 amino acids.

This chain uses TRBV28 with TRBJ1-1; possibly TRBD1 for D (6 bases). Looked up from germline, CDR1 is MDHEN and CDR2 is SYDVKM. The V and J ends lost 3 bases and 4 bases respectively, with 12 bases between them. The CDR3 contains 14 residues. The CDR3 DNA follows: TGTGCCAGCAGTTTTACGGGCAGGGGCACTGAAGCTTTCTTT. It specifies CASSFTGRGTEAFF.

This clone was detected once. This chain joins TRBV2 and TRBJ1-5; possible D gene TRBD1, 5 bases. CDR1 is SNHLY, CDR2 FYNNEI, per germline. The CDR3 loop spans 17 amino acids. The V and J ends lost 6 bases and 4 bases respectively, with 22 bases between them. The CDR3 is CASRARNPWQGNQPQHF. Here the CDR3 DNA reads TGTGCCAGCAGGGCCCGAAATCCCTGGCAGGGTAATCAGCCCCAGCATTTT.

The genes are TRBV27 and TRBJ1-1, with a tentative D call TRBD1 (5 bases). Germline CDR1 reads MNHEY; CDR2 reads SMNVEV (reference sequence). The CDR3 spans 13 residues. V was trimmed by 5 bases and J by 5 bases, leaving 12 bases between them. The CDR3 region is CASSLWGETEAFF. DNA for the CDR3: TGTGCCAGCAGTCTGTGGGGCGAGACTGAAGCTTTCTTT.

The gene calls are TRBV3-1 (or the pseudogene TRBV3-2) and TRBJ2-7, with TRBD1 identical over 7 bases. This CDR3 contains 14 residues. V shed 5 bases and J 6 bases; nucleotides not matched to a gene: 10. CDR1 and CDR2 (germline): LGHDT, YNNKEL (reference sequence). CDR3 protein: CASSDTGAGVEQYF. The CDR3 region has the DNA TGTGCCAGCAGCGATACAGGGGCTGGGGTCGAGCAGTACTTC.

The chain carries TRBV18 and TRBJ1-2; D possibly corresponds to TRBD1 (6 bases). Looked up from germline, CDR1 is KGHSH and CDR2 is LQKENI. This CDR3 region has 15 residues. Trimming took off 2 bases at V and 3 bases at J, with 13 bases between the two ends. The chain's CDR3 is CASSPTGQKDYGYTF. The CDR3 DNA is TGTGCCAGCTCACCAACCGGACAGAAGGACTATGGCTACACCTTC.